These 18 T cell receptor beta chains were all obtained from the same sample, sequenced in a study of shared clonotypes between healthy human individuals. Profiling relied on immunoSEQ multiplex PCR, and the TCRdb table lists in-frame clones only, not all of them. The sample includes around 300,000 clones, roughly 84% of them seen just once. Sequences were obtained from memory CD8+ T cells sorted from blood. Subset described: CD45RO+ cells pooled with CCR7-negative TemRA cells. The receptors here all came from a man aged 18 to 29 in good health.

The chain links TRBV19 to TRBJ2-1, with D perhaps matching TRBD1 or TRBD2 (6 bases each). The germline V and J ends were trimmed by 5 bases and 4 bases, with 12 bases remaining between them. Per germline, CDR1 LNHDA and CDR2 SQIVND (reference sequence). This CDR3 has 14 amino acids. CDR3 sequence: CASSRRGFYNEQFF. The CDR3 DNA reads TGTGCCAGTAGTCGGAGGGGGTTTTACAATGAGCAGTTCTTC.

The chain is built from TRBV6-6 and TRBJ1-6; D is unresolved. This CDR3 has 14 residues. Trimming removed 6 bases from V and 6 bases from J, with 12 bases in between. Looked up from germline, CDR1 is MNHNY and CDR2 is SVGAGI (reference sequence). In DNA, the CDR3 is TGTGCCAGCAGGGATCCCGAACCTAATTCACCCCTCCACTTT. It encodes CASRDPEPNSPLHF.

This clone was seen a single time. This sequence joins TRBV10-3 and TRBJ2-7; the D call may be TRBD1 or TRBD2 (5 bases each). Trimming took 0 bases from V and 3 from J, leaving 15 bases between them. Per germline, CDR1 ENHRY and CDR2 SYGVKD. The CDR3 sequence is 16 residues long. CDR3 sequence (DNA): TGTGCCATCAGTGAGTCGGTATGGGAGCAGGGCTACGAGCAGTACTTC. This sequence encodes CAISESVWEQGYEQYF.

V usage is TRBV5-4 and J usage is TRBJ1-6; D remains ambiguous. Germline loops: CDR1 SGHNT, CDR2 YYREEE (reference sequence). The CDR3 has 14 residues. Trimming cost V 2 bases and J 9 bases, with 12 bases left between them. CDR3 sequence: CASSFRHRRSPLHF. In DNA form, the CDR3 reads TGTGCCAGCAGCTTCCGACATCGGCGTTCACCCCTCCACTTT.

The rearrangement links TRBV28 to TRBJ2-5; D might be TRBD2 (5 bases). The V gene's germline CDR1 is MDHEN and CDR2 SYDVKM. The CDR3 runs 13 residues. V was trimmed by 4 bases and J by 3 bases, leaving 9 bases between them. For the CDR3, the DNA is TGTGCCAGCAGTTCTTCAGCGGAAGAGACCCAGTACTTC. Its protein product is CASSSSAEETQYF.

The rearrangement joins TRBV4-1 to TRBJ2-7; D uncertain. Germline V gene lookup returns CDR1 MGHRA and CDR2 YSYEKL. This CDR3 is built from 15 residues. Trimming shortened V by 4 bases and J by 2 bases, and 15 bases separated the two germline ends. The CDR3 loop is CASSLRQATTYEQYF. For the CDR3, the DNA is TGCGCCAGCAGCCTCCGGCAGGCCACCACCTACGAGCAGTACTTC.

This clone appeared a few times. The chain employs TRBV14 and TRBJ2-5; no definite D call. The better agreement between TRBJ2-7 and the DNA end casts doubt on the J call. The CDR3 is made up of 14 amino acids. CDR1 is SGHDN and CDR2 is FVKESK in the germline V gene. DNA for the CDR3: TGTGCCAGCAGCCACGTCCTTTTCTCCTACGAGCAGTACTTC. Translated: CASSHVLFSYEQYF.

The V gene is TRBV13, the J gene TRBJ2-5, with a possible D match to TRBD2 (7 bases). The CDR3 contains 15 residues. The V gene's germline CDR1 is PRHDT and CDR2 FYEKMQ (reference sequence). The ends were cut back, 3 bases at V and 4 bases at J, with 15 bases in the middle. In nucleotides, the CDR3 is TGTGCCAGCAGCTTCCGGGGGGCCTCGCCAGAGACCCAGTACTTC. This sequence encodes CASSFRGASPETQYF. The variable domain in full, with the rest retrieved from reference TRBV13 and TRBJ2-5, is AAGVIQSPRHLIKEKRETATLKCYPIPRHDTVYWYQQGPGQDPQFLISFYEKMQSDKGSIPDRFSAQQFSDYHSELNMSSLELGDSALYFCASSFRGASPETQYFGPGTRLLVL.

The chain carries TRBV2 and TRBJ1-4; D is unresolved. This CDR3 has 12 amino acids. Germline assignment: CDR1 SNHLY and CDR2 FYNNEI. Trimming pared 3 bases from V and 12 bases from J, leaving 11 bases between. This chain's CDR3 is CASSDTSWELFF. The CDR3 nucleotides read TGTGCCAGCAGTGATACCTCCTGGGAACTGTTTTTT.

The chain is built from TRBV7-2 and TRBJ2-7; TRBD2 might be the D (6 bases). Germline V gene lookup returns CDR1 SGHTA and CDR2 FQGNSA. The CDR3 is 15 residues long. Trimming removed 3 bases at V and 2 bases at J, with 14 bases between. This CDR3 reads CASSFLGSGPYEQYF. DNA for the CDR3: TGTGCCAGCAGCTTCCTAGGAAGCGGGCCCTACGAGCAGTACTTC.

The V and J genes are TRBV4-2 and TRBJ1-3; D remains unclear. Trimming removed 0 bases at V and 2 bases at J, with 11 bases between. This CDR3 has 16 residues. The germline V gene encodes CDR1 LGHNA and CDR2 YNFKEQ. The CDR3 loop reads CASSQDWSGPGNTIYF. CDR3 nucleotides: TGTGCCAGCAGCCAAGATTGGTCCGGCCCTGGAAACACCATATATTTT.

The gene calls are TRBV10-2 and TRBJ1-1; D call uncertain. The CDR3 has 11 amino acids. Germline CDR1 reads WSHSY; CDR2 reads SAAADI. V lost 7 bases, J lost 6 bases, and 9 bases lay in between. CDR3 region: CASKSMAEAFF. In DNA, the CDR3 is TGCGCCAGCAAGTCGATGGCTGAAGCTTTCTTT.

As regards this clone: This sample includes further DNA sequences coding for the same CDR3. The chain recombines TRBV6-1 with TRBJ2-1, with D unresolved. The CDR3 sequence is 10 residues long. Germline V CDR1 and CDR2: MNHNS, SASEGT. V lost 2 bases and J 7 bases, leaving 0 bases between the germline ends. The CDR3 DNA is TGTGCCAGCAGTGAAAATGAGCAGTTCTTC. Translating gives CASSENEQFF.

The V gene is TRBV27, the J gene TRBJ1-1; 11 nucleotides agree with TRBD1. The CDR3 loop spans 16 amino acids. Germline lookup yields CDR1 MNHEY and CDR2 SMNVEV (reference sequence). Unmatched junction bases numbered 9, after V lost 4 bases and J lost 5 bases. CDR3 in amino acids: CASSSPMDRGRTEAFF. CDR3 in DNA: TGTGCCAGCAGTTCCCCTATGGACAGGGGGCGAACTGAAGCTTTCTTT.

This chain joins TRBV7-9 and TRBJ2-7, with 10 bases aligning to TRBD1. There are 16 residues in the CDR3. The germline gives CDR1 SEHNR, CDR2 FQNEAQ (reference sequence). Trimming at V came to 2 bases and at J to 2 bases, leaving 6 bases not matched to a gene. The CDR3 DNA reads as TGTGCCAGCAGCTTACCTCGGACAGGGGGGGCCTACGAGCAGTACTTC. Its translation is CASSLPRTGGAYEQYF. The full variable domain, with the rest looked up from reference TRBV7-9 and TRBJ2-7, is DTGVSQNPRHKITKRGQNVTFRCDPISEHNRLYWYRQTLGQGPEFLTYFQNEAQLEKSRLLSDRFSAERPKGSFSTLEIQRTEQGDSAMYLCASSLPRTGGAYEQYFGPGTRLTVT.

The V gene is TRBV7-9, the J gene TRBJ2-7; D remains unclear. This CDR3 is built from 14 residues. V was pared by 4 bases and J by 0 bases, with 10 bases between. CDR1 SEHNR and CDR2 FQNEAQ come from the germline V gene (reference sequence). This CDR3 is CASSSVRSSYEQYF. The CDR3, as DNA: TGTGCCAGCAGCTCAGTGAGGAGCTCCTACGAGCAGTACTTC.

Of note for this clone: Other DNA sequences in this sample translate to the same CDR3. The chain joins TRBV27 to TRBJ2-7; D is unclear. Trimming removed 3 bases at V and 3 bases at J, with 9 bases between. The V gene's germline CDR1 is MNHEY and CDR2 SMNVEV (reference sequence). CDR3 length equals 13 residues. CDR3: CASSLQGDYEQYF. For the CDR3, the DNA is TGTGCCAGCAGTTTGCAAGGAGACTACGAGCAGTACTTC.

The rearrangement links TRBV7-9 to TRBJ2-5; D gene uncertain. Per germline, CDR1 SEHNR and CDR2 FQNEAQ (reference sequence). The CDR3 is 12 amino acids. Trimming cost V 10 bases and J 5 bases, with 14 bases left between them. This chain's CDR3 is CAKKQIRETQYF. The DNA of the CDR3 is TGTGCCAAAAAACAGATTCGGGAGACCCAGTACTTC. Based on the CDR3 plus reference TRBV7-9 and TRBJ2-5, the full variable domain is DTGVSQNPRHKITKRGQNVTFRCDPISEHNRLYWYRQTLGQGPEFLTYFQNEAQLEKSRLLSDRFSAERPKGSFSTLEIQRTEQGDSAMYLCAKKQIRETQYFGPGTRLLVL.